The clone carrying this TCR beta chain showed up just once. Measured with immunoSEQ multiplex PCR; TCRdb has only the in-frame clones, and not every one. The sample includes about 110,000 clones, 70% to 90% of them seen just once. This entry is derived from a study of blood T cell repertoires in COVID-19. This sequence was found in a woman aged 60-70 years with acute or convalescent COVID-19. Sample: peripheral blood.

The CDR3 is CASSGTRWTEAFF. The DNA for the CDR3 is TGTGCCAGCAGCGGGACTCGTTGGACTGAAGCTTTCTTT. The rearrangement uses TRBV5-6 and TRBJ1-1; TRBD1 might be the D (5 bases). Germline V gives CDR1 SGHDT, CDR2 YYEEEE. V was pared by 4 bases and J by 5 bases, with 12 bases between. The CDR3 is 13 residues long.